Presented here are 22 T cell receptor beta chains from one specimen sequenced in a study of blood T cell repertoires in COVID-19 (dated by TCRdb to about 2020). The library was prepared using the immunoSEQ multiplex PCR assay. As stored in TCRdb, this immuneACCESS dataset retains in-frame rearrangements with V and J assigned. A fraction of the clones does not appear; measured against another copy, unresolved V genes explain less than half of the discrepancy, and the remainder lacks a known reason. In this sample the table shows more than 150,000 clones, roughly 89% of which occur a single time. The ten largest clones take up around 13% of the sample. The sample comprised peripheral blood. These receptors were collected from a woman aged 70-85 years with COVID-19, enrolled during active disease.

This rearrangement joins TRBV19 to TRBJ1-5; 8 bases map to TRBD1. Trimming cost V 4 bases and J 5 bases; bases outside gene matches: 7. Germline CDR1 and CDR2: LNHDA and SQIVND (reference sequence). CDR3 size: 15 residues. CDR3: CASSTEGQAHQPQHF. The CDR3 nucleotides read TGTGCCAGTAGTACCGAGGGACAGGCCCATCAGCCCCAGCATTTT. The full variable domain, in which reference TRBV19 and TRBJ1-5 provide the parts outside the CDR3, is DGGITQSPKYLFRKEGQNVTLSCEQNLNHDAMYWYRQDPGQGLRLIYYSQIVNDFQKGDIAEGYSVSREKKESFPLTVTSAQKNPTAFYLCASSTEGQAHQPQHFGDGTRLSIL.

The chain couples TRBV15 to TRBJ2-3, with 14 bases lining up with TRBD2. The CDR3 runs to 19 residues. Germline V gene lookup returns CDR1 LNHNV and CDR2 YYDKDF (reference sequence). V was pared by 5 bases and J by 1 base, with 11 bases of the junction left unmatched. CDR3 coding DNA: TGTGCCACCAGCGGGGTGGGACTAGCGGGAGTGTGGGGCACAGATACGCAGTATTTT. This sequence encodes CATSGVGLAGVWGTDTQYF.

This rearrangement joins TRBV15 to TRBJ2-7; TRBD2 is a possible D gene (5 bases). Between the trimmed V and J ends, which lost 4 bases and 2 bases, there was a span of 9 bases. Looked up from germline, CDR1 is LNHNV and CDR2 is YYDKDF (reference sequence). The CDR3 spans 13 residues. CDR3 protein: CATSTGLTYEQYF. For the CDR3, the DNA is TGTGCCACCAGCACCGGACTCACCTACGAGCAGTACTTC.

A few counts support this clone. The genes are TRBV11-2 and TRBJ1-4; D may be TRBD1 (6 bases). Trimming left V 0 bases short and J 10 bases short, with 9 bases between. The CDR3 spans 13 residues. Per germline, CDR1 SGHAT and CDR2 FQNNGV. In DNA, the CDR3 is TGTGCCAGCAGCTTAGAGAGGGGGGGAAAACTGTTTTTT. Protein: CASSLERGGKLFF.

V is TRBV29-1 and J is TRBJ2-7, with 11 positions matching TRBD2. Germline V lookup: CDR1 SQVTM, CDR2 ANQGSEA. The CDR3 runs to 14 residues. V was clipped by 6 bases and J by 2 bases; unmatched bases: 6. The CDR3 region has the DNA TGCAGCGTCACGGGGACTAGCGGTACCTACGAGCAGTACTTC. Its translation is CSVTGTSGTYEQYF.

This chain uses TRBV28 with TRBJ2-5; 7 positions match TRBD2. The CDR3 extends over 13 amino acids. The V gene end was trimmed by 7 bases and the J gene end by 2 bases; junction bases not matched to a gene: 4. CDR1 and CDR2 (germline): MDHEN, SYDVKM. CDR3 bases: TGTGCCAGCACGCGGGGGAGGCAAGAGACCCAGTACTTC. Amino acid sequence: CASTRGRQETQYF. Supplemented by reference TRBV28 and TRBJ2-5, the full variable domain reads DVKVTQSSRYLVKRTGEKVFLECVQDMDHENMFWYRQDPGLGLRLIYFSYDVKMKEKGDIPEGYSVSREKKERFSLILESASTNQTSMYLCASTRGRQETQYFGPGTRLLVL.

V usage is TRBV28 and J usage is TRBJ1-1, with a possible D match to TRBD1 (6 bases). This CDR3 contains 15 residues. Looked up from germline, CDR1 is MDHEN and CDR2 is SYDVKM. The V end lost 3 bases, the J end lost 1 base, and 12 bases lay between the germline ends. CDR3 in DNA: TGTGCCAGCAGTTTTTCTCGGGACACGAACACTGAAGCTTTCTTT. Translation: CASSFSRDTNTEAFF.

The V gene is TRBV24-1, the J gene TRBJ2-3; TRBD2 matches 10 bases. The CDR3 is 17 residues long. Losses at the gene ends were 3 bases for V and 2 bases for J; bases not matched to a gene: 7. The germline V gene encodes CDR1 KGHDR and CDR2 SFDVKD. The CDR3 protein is CATSDPQTSGPTDTQYF. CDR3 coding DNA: TGTGCCACCAGTGATCCGCAGACTAGCGGGCCCACAGATACGCAGTATTTT.

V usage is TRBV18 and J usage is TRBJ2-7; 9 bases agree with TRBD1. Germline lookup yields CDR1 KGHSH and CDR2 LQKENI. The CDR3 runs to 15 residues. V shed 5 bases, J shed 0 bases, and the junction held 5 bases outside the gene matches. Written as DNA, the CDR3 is TGTGCCAGCTCATTGGGACAGGGAAGCTCCTACGAGCAGTACTTC. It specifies CASSLGQGSSYEQYF.

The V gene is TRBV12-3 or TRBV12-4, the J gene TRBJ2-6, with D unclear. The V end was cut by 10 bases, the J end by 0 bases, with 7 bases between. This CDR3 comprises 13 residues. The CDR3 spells CATENSGANVLTF. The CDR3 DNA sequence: TGTGCCACCGAGAACTCTGGGGCCAACGTCCTGACTTTC.

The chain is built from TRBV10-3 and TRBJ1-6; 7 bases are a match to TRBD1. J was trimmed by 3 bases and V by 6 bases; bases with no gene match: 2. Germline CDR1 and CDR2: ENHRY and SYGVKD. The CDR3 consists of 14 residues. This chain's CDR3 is CAIRGDSYNSPLHF. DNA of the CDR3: TGTGCCATCAGAGGGGACAGCTATAATTCACCCCTCCACTTT.

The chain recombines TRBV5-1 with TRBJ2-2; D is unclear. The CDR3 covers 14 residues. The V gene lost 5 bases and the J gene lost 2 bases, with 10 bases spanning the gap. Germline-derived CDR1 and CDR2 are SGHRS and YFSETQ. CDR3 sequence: CASRRLPNTGELFF. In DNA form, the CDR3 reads TGCGCCAGCAGACGGTTACCTAACACCGGGGAGCTGTTTTTT.

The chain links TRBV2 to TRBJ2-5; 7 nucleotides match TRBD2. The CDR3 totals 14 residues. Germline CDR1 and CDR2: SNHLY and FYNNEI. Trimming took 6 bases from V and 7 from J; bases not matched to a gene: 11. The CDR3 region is CASRSGNGLATQYF. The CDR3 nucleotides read TGTGCCAGCAGAAGCGGGAATGGGTTGGCGACCCAGTACTTC.

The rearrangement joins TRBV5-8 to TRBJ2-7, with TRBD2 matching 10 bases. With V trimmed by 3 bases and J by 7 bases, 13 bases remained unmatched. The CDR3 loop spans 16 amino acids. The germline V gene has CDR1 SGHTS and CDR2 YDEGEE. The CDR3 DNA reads TGTGCCAGCAGCTCATTGTCTAGCGGGAGACAGGGGGAGCAGTACTTC. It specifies CASSSLSSGRQGEQYF.

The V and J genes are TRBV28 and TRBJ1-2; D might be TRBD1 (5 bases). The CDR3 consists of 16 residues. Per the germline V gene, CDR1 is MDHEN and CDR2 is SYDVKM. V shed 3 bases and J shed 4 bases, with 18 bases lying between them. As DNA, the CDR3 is TGTGCCAGCAGTTTTTGGCAGGGCGCCACCCCCTATGGCTACACCTTC. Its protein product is CASSFWQGATPYGYTF.

Here the CDR3 DNA reads TGTGCCAGCAGCATCATTCACCGGGACTTCTGGACCGGGGAGCTGTTTTTT. Its protein product is CASSIIHRDFWTGELFF. J is TRBJ2-2 and V is TRBV25-1; D might be TRBD2 (6 bases). Germline loops: CDR1 MGHDK, CDR2 SYGVNS. The germline V and J ends were trimmed by 6 bases and 5 bases, with 22 bases remaining between them. The CDR3 is 17 amino acids. The complete variable domain, with remaining parts taken from reference TRBV25-1 and TRBJ2-2, reads EADIYQTPRYLVIGTGKKITLECSQTMGHDKMYWYQQDPGMELHLIHYSYGVNSTEKGDLSSESTVSRIRTEHFPLTLESARPSHTSQYLCASSIIHRDFWTGELFFGEGSRLTVL.

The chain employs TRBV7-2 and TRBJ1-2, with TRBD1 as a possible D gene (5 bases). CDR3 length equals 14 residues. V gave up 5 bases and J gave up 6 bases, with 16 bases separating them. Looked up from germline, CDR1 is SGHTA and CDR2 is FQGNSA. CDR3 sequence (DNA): TGTGCCAGCAGCCCAAGACCCAGGGAGGATGGCTACACCTTC. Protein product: CASSPRPREDGYTF.

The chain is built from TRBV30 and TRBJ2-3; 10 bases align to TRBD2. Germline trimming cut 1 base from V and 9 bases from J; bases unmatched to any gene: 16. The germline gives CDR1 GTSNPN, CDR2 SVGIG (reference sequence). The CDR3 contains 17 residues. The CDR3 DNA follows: TGTGCCTGGAGTGCGAGCTATGCTAGCGGGAGCTCGGGAACGCAGTATTTT. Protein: CAWSASYASGSSGTQYF.

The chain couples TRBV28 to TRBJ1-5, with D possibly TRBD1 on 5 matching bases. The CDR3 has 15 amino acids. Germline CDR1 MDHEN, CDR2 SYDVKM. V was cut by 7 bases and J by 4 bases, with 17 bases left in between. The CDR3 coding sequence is TGTGCCAGCAACTCTGGGGAGGGGCTAAATCAGCCCCAGCATTTT. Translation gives CASNSGEGLNQPQHF. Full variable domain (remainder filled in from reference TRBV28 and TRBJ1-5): DVKVTQSSRYLVKRTGEKVFLECVQDMDHENMFWYRQDPGLGLRLIYFSYDVKMKEKGDIPEGYSVSREKKERFSLILESASTNQTSMYLCASNSGEGLNQPQHFGDGTRLSIL.

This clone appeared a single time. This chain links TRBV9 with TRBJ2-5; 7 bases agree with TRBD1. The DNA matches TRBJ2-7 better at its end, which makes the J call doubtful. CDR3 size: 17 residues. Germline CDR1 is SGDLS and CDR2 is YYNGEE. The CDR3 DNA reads TGTGCCAGCAGCGTAGCGGACTTTTGGGGACAGAGCTACGAGCAGTACTTC. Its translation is CASSVADFWGQSYEQYF.

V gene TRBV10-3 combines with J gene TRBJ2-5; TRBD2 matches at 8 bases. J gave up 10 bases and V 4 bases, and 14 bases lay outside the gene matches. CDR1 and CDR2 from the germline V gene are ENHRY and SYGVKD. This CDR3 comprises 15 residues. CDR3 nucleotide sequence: TGTGCCATCAGTGTCGCCCCGGGACTAGAATCAATCCAGTACTTC. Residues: CAISVAPGLESIQYF.

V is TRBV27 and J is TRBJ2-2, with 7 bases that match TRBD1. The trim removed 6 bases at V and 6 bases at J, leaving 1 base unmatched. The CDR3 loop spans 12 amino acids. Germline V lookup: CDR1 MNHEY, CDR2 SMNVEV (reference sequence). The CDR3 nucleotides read TGTGCCAGCAGAGACAGGGCCGGGGAGCTGTTTTTT. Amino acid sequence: CASRDRAGELFF.